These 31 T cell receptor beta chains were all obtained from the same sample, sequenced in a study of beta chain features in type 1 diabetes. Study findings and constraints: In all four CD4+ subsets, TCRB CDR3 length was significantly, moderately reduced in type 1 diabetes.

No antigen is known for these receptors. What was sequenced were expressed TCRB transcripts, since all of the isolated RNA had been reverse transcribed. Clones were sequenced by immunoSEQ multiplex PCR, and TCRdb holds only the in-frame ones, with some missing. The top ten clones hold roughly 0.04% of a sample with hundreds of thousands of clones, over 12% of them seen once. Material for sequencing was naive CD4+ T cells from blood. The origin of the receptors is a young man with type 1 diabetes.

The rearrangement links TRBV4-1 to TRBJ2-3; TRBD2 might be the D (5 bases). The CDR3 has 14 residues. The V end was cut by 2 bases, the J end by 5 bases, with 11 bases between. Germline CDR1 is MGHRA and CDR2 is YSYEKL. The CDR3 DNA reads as TGCGCCAGCAGCCAAAGAGGGTTGTTAGATACGCAGTATTTT. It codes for CASSQRGLLDTQYF.

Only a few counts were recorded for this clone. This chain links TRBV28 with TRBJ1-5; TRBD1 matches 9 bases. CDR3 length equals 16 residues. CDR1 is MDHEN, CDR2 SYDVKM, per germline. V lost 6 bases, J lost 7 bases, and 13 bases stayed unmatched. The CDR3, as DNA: TGTGCCAGCAGCCTCGGACAGGGGTGGGAGGACCAGCCCCAGCATTTT. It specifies CASSLGQGWEDQPQHF. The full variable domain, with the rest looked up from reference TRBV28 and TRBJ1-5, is DVKVTQSSRYLVKRTGEKVFLECVQDMDHENMFWYRQDPGLGLRLIYFSYDVKMKEKGDIPEGYSVSREKKERFSLILESASTNQTSMYLCASSLGQGWEDQPQHFGDGTRLSIL.

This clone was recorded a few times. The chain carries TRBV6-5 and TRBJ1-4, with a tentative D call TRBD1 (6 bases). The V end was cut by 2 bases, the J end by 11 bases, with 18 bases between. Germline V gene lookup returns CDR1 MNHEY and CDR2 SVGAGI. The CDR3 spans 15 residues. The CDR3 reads CASSYQGPRPSKLFF. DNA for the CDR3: TGTGCCAGCAGTTACCAGGGGCCCCGTCCTTCGAAACTGTTTTTT.

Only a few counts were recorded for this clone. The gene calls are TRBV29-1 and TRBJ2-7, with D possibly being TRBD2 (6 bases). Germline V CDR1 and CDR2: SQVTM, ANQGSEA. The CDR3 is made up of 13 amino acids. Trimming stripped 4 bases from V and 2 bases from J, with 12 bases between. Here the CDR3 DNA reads TGCAGCGTTGGGGGGGAGCGTACCTACGAGCAGTACTTC. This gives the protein CSVGGERTYEQYF.

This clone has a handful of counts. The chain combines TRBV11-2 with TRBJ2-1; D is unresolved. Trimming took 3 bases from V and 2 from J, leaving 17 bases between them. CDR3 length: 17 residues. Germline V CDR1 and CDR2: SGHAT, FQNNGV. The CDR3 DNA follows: TGTGCCAGCAGCTTCGTAGTCCAAGGGCCAGCCTACAATGAGCAGTTCTTC. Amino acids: CASSFVVQGPAYNEQFF.

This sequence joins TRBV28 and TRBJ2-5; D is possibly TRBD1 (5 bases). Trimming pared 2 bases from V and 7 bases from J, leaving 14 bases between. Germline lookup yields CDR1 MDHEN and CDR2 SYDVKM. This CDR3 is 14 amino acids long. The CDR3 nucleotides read TGTGCCAGCAGTTTAGTAGGGGCCCGAGGGACCCAGTACTTC. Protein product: CASSLVGARGTQYF.

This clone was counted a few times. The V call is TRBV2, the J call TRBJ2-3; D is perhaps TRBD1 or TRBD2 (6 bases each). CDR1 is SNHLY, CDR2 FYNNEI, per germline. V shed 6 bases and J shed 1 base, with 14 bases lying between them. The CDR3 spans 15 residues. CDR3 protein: CASSEQGLRTDTQYF. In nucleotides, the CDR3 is TGTGCCAGCAGCGAACAGGGACTCCGCACAGATACGCAGTATTTT.

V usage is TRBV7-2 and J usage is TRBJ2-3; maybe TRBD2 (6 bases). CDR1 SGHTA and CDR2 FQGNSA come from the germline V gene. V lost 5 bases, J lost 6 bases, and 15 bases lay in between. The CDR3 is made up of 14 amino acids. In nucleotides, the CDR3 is TGTGCCAGCAGCCCGAGACTAGACGTGGATACGCAGTATTTT. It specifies CASSPRLDVDTQYF.

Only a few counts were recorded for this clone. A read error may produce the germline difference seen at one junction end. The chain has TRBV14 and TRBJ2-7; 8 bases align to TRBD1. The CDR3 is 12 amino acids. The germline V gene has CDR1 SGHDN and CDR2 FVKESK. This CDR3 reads CASSQGGTGSRF. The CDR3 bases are TGTGCCAGCAGCCAAGGGGGGACAGGAAGTCGCTTC.

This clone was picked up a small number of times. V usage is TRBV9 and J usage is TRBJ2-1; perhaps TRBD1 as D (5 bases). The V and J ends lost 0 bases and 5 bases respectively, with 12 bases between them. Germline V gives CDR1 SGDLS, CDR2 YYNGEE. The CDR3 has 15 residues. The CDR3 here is CASSVGQGLDNEQFF. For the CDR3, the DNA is TGTGCCAGCAGCGTAGGGCAGGGATTAGACAATGAGCAGTTCTTC.

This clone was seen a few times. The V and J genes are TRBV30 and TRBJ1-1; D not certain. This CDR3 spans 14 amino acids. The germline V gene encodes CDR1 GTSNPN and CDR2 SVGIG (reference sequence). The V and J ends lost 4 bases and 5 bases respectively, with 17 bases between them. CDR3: CAWIGRLASTEAFF. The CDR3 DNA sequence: TGTGCCTGGATAGGGAGATTAGCGTCGACTGAAGCTTTCTTT.

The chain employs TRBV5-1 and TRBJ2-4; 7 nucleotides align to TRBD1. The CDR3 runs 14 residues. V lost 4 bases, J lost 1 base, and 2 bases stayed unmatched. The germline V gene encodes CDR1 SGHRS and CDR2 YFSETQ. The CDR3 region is CASSGTVAKNIQYF. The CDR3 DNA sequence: TGCGCCAGCAGCGGGACAGTGGCCAAAAACATTCAGTACTTC. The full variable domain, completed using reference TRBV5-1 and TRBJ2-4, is KAGVTQTPRYLIKTRGQQVTLSCSPISGHRSVSWYQQTPGQGLQFLFEYFSETQRNKGNFPGRFSGRQFSNSRSEMNVSTLELGDSALYLCASSGTVAKNIQYFGAGTRLSVL.

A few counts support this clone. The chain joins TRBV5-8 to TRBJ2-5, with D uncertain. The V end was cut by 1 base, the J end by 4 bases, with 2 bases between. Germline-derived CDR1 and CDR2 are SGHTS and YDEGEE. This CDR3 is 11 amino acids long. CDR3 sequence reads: CASSLSETQYF. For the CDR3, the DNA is TGTGCCAGCAGCTTGTCAGAGACCCAGTACTTC.

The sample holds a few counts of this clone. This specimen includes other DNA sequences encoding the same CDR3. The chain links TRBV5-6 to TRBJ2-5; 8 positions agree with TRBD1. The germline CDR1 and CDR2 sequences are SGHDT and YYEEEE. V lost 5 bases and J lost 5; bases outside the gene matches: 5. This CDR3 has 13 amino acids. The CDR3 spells CASSLDRAETQYF. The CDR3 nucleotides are TGTGCCAGCAGTCTGGACAGGGCCGAGACCCAGTACTTC. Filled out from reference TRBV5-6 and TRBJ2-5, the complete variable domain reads DAGVTQSPTHLIKTRGQQVTLRCSPKSGHDTVSWYQQALGQGPQFIFQYYEEEERQRGNFPDRFSGHQFPNYSSELNVNALLLGDSALYLCASSLDRAETQYFGPGTRLLVL.

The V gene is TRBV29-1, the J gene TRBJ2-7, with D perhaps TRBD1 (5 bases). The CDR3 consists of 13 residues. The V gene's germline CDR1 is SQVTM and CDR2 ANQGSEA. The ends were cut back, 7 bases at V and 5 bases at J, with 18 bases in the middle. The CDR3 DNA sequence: TGCAGCGGGGGCACGACCAGGGTTGACGAGCAGTACTTC. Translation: CSGGTTRVDEQYF.

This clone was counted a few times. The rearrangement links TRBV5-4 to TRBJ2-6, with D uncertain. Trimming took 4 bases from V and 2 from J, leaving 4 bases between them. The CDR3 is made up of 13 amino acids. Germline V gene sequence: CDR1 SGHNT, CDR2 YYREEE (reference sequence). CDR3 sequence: CASSLTGANVLTF. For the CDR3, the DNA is TGTGCCAGCAGCCTTACTGGGGCCAACGTCCTGACTTTC.

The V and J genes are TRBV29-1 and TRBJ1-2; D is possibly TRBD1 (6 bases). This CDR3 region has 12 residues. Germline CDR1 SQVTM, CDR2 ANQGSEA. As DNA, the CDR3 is TGCTGTGTGCAGGGGAGGGACTATGGCTACACCTTC. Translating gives CCVQGRDYGYTF.

The CDR3 DNA sequence: TGTGCCAGCAGTTACACAAGGACAAACTATGGCTACACCTTC. Residues: CASSYTRTNYGYTF. The rearrangement links TRBV6-5 to TRBJ1-2; D is possibly TRBD1 (5 bases). This CDR3 spans 14 amino acids. CDR1 is MNHEY, CDR2 SVGAGI, per germline. V dropped 2 bases and J dropped 2 bases, with 9 bases sitting between them.

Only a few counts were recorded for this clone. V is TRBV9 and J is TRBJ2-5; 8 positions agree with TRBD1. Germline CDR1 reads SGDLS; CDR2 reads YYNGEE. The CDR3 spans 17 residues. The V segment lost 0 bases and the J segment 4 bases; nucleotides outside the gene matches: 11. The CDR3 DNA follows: TGTGCCAGCAGCGTAGGGGCACAGGGGGGTTCCAGAGAGACCCAGTACTTC. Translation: CASSVGAQGGSRETQYF.

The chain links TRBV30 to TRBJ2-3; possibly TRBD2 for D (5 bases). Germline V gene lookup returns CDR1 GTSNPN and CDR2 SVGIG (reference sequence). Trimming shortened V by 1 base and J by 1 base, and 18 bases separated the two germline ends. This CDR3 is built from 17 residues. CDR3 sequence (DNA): TGTGCCTGGAGTGCCTTTCGTACGGGAAGCCGCACAGATACGCAGTATTTT. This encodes CAWSAFRTGSRTDTQYF.

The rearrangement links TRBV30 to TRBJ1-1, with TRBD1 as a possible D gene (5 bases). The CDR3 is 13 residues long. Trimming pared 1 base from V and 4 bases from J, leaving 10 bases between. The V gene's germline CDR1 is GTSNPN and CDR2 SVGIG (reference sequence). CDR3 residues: CAWSGLGGTEAFF. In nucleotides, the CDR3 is TGTGCCTGGAGTGGTTTGGGGGGCACTGAAGCTTTCTTT.

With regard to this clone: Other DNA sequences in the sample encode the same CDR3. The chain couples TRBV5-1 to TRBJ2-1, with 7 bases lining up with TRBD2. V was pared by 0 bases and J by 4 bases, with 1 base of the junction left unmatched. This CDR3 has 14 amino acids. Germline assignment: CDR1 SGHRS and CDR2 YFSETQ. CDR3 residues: CASSLGSGYNEQFF. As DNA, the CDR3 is TGCGCCAGCAGCTTGGGTAGCGGGTACAATGAGCAGTTCTTC.

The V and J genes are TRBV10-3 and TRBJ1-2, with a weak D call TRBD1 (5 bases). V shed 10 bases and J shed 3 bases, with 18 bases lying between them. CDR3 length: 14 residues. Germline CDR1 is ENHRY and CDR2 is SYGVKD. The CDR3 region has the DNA TGTGCCACCATTGAAGGAGTGGGGGACTATGGCTACACCTTC. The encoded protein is CATIEGVGDYGYTF.

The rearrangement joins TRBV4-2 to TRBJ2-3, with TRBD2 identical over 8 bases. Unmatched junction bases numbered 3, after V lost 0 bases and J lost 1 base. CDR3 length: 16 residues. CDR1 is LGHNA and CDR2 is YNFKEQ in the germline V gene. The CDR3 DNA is TGTGCCAGCAGCCAAGATCTGCGGGGGGGCACAGATACGCAGTATTTT. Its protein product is CASSQDLRGGTDTQYF.

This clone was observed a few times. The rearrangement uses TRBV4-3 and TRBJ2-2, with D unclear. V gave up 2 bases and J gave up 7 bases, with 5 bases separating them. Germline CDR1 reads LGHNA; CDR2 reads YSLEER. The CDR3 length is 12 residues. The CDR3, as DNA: TGCGCCAGCAGCCAACAACGCGGGGAGCTGTTTTTT. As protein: CASSQQRGELFF.

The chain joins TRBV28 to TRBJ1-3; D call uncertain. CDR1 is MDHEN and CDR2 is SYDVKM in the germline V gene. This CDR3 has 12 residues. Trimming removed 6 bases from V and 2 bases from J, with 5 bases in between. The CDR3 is CASSITGNTIYF. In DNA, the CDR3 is TGTGCCAGCAGCATTACTGGAAACACCATATATTTT.

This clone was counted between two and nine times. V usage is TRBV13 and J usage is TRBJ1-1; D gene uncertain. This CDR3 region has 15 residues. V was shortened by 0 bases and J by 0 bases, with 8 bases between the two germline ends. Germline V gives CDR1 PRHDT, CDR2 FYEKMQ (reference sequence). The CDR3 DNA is TGTGCCAGCAGCTTAGGTCCTCAGTTGAACACTGAAGCTTTCTTT. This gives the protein CASSLGPQLNTEAFF.

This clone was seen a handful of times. CDR3 loop: CASSQLAGLAKNIQYF. For the CDR3, the DNA is TGTGCCAGCAGCCAACTAGCGGGACTAGCCAAAAACATTCAGTACTTC. The genes are TRBV2 and TRBJ2-4, with TRBD2 matching over 10 bases. The germline V gene encodes CDR1 SNHLY and CDR2 FYNNEI. There are 16 residues in the CDR3. V lost 6 bases to trimming and J lost 0 bases; unmatched junction nucleotides: 5.

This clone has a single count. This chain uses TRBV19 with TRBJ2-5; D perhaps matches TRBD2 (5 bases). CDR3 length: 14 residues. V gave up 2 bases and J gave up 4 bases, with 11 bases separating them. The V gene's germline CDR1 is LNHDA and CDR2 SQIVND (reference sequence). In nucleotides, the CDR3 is TGTGCCAGTAGTATACGAGGGTATCCAGAGACCCAGTACTTC. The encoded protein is CASSIRGYPETQYF.

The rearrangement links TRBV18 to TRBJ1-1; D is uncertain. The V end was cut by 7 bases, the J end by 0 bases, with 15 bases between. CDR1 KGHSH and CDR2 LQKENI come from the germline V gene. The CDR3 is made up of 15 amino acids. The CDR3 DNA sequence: TGTGCCAGCTGCCGGACCCTTGGTATGAACACTGAAGCTTTCTTT. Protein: CASCRTLGMNTEAFF.

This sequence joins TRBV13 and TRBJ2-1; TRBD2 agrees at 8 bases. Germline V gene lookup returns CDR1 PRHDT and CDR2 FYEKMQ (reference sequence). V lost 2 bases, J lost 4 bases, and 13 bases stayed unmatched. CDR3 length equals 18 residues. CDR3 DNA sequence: TGTGCCAGCAGCTTAATTATCGGGGGGGACACGATTTACAATGAGCAGTTCTTC. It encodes CASSLIIGGDTIYNEQFF.